Listed below are T cell receptor beta chains from one sample, sequenced in a study of T cell responses to AZD1222 COVID-19 vaccine. The data were produced by immunoSEQ multiplex PCR, yet TCRdb's version contains in-frame clones alone and is incomplete. Of approximately 120,000 clones listed, 88% are singletons. The sample in question was peripheral blood, obtained on day 0 of AZD1222 vaccination. Receptor source: an adult in good health. Both conserved end residues are part of each CDR3. The D gene is left open where the match is weak. A row's size may be missing; if present it is once, few, many or a size class.

cdr3_aa cdr3_nt d_call v_call clone_size j_call
CASSSQGDTEAFF TGTGCCAGCAGCTCACAGGGGGACACTGAAGCTTTCTTT TRBD1 TRBV7-3 few TRBJ1-1
CASSSSIRHEKLFF TGTGCCAGTAGTTCTAGTATCCGGCATGAAAAACTGTTTTTT . TRBV19 . TRBJ1-4
CASSLGGGGQPQHF TGTGCCAGCAGCTTGGGGGGAGGCGGCCAGCCCCAGCATTTT . TRBV13 . TRBJ1-5
CASRGDRERISEKLFF TGTGCCAGTAGGGGGGACAGGGAAAGGATATCCGAAAAACTGTTTTTT TRBD1 TRBV19 . TRBJ1-4
CASSRGGSGANVLTF TGTGCCAGCAGCAGGGGGGGATCTGGGGCCAACGTCCTGACTTTC . TRBV2 once TRBJ2-6
CASSSRASGRAELYNEQFF TGTGCCAGCAGCAGCAGGGCTAGCGGGAGGGCAGAATTATACAATGAGCAGTTCTTC TRBD2 TRBV7-8 . TRBJ2-1
CASSQDSYPNTEAFF TGTGCCAGCAGCCAGGACTCCTATCCAAACACTGAAGCTTTCTTT . TRBV28 . TRBJ1-1
CASSILSSYNEQFF TGTGCCAGTAGTATATTAAGCTCCTACAATGAGCAGTTCTTC . TRBV19 . TRBJ2-1
CASSYTTDTQYF TGTGCCAGTAGTTACACCACAGATACGCAGTATTTT . TRBV19 . TRBJ2-3
CAVGVWANYGYTF TGTGCCGTCGGGGTGTGGGCTAACTATGGCTACACCTTC . TRBV10-3 . TRBJ1-2
CASSSILAGAYNEQFF TGTGCCAGTTCCTCCATCCTAGCGGGGGCCTACAATGAGCAGTTCTTC TRBD2 TRBV28 . TRBJ2-1
CSVEGAEAFF TGCAGCGTTGAAGGGGCTGAAGCTTTCTTT . TRBV29-1 . TRBJ1-1
CASSLPGLAGGLRGTGELFF TGTGCCAGCAGCCTACCGGGACTAGCGGGGGGATTGCGTGGCACCGGGGAGCTGTTTTTT TRBD2 TRBV13 . TRBJ2-2
CASSTSPRQVYNSPLHF TGTGCCAGTAGCACTTCCCCACGACAGGTCTATAATTCACCCCTCCACTTT . TRBV19 . TRBJ1-6
CASAVAGNQPQHF TGTGCCAGCGCGGTAGCGGGCAATCAGCCCCAGCATTTT . TRBV14 . TRBJ1-5
CAAGTSSEQYF TGTGCCGCCGGGACTAGCAGCGAGCAGTACTTC TRBD2 TRBV27 . TRBJ2-7
CASSRGKGLTNEKLFF TGTGCCAGCAGCCGGGGGAAGGGTTTGACTAATGAAAAACTGTTTTTT . TRBV5-6 . TRBJ1-4
CASSLRESAGSSGNTIYF TGTGCCAGCAGCTTACGAGAATCGGCCGGGAGCTCTGGAAACACCATATATTTT . TRBV7-9 . TRBJ1-3
CASSMGQGALTGELFF TGTGCCAGCAGCATGGGACAGGGGGCGCTGACCGGGGAGCTGTTTTTT TRBD1 TRBV7-6 . TRBJ2-2
CASSQRGQGNNSPLHF TGTGCCAGCAGCCAGCGTGGACAGGGAAACAATTCACCCCTCCACTTT TRBD1 TRBV7-9 . TRBJ1-6
CASKPSTGDTEAFF TGTGCCAGCAAACCGAGCACAGGGGACACTGAAGCTTTCTTT TRBD1 TRBV27 few TRBJ1-1
CASKGDGYEQYF TGTGCCAGCAAAGGGGACGGCTACGAGCAGTACTTC . TRBV2 few TRBJ2-7
CASSVAGRGGLYNEQFF TGTGCCAGCAGCGTAGCTGGGCGGGGGGGCCTTTACAATGAGCAGTTCTTC TRBD2 TRBV9 . TRBJ2-1
CASSYSLGLKETQYF TGTGCCAGCAGTTACTCCCTCGGACTTAAAGAGACCCAGTACTTC . TRBV6-5 . TRBJ2-5
CASRSEDRGTLTYYGYTF TGCGCCAGCAGGTCCGAAGACAGGGGGACTTTAACTTACTATGGCTACACCTTC TRBD1 TRBV4-1 . TRBJ1-2
CASSERQGGYTF TGTGCCAGCAGTGAAAGGCAGGGAGGCTACACCTTC . TRBV2 . TRBJ1-2
CASRWTENTEAFF TGTGCCAGCCGATGGACTGAGAACACTGAAGCTTTCTTT . TRBV6-6 once TRBJ1-1
CASSLWESYGYTF TGTGCCAGCAGCTTGTGGGAGAGCTATGGCTACACCTTC . TRBV5-6 few TRBJ1-2
CASSLGGNIQYF TGTGCCAGCAGCTTAGGGGGCAACATTCAGTACTTC . TRBV7-9 . TRBJ2-4
CASSSPGQGYNEQFF TGTGCCAGCAGTTCGCCGGGACAGGGGTACAATGAGCAGTTCTTC TRBD1 TRBV28 . TRBJ2-1
CASRLTGQGSPLHF TGTGCCAGTAGACTGACAGGGCAGGGTTCACCCCTCCACTTT TRBD1 TRBV19 . TRBJ1-6
CASSISTGQVGFPPLHF TGTGCCAGTAGTATCAGTACGGGACAAGTCGGGTTCCCTCCCCTCCACTTT . TRBV19 once TRBJ1-6
CASSPTGNYGYTF TGTGCCAGCAGCCCAACAGGGAACTATGGCTACACCTTC . TRBV7-8 . TRBJ1-2
CASSLGLATNEQFF TGTGCCAGCAGTTTAGGACTAGCGACGAATGAGCAGTTCTTC TRBD2 TRBV27 . TRBJ2-1
CSVRQGEETF TGCAGCGTCAGACAGGGGGAAGAAACCTTC TRBD1 TRBV29-1 . TRBJ1-2
CASRKLAGTYIQETQYF TGTGCCAGCAGGAAACTAGCGGGTACATATATCCAAGAGACCCAGTACTTC TRBD2 TRBV2 . TRBJ2-5
CASSQDVYNQPQHF TGTGCCAGCAGCCAAGATGTCTACAATCAGCCCCAGCATTTT . TRBV4-2 . TRBJ1-5
CASSLGQGATEAFF TGTGCCAGCAGTTTAGGACAGGGGGCCACTGAAGCTTTCTTT TRBD1 TRBV27 . TRBJ1-1